The 22 T cell receptor beta chains below all came from one sample that was sequenced in a study of cytomegalovirus exposure and HLA in healthy donors. The study ran its PCR with 60 Vbeta and 13 Jbeta primers. The assay was immunoSEQ multiplex PCR, and TCRdb's table has in-frame clones only and misses some. Counted here are some 150,000 clones, 82% occurring once; the ten biggest clones make up under 8%. Material for sequencing was PBMCs. These receptors came from a woman aged 45-60 years in good health and CMV-seropositive.

V usage is TRBV19 and J usage is TRBJ1-6; 8 bases agree with TRBD1. Germline V gene sequence: CDR1 LNHDA, CDR2 SQIVND (reference sequence). The CDR3 runs 14 residues. Germline trimming cut 3 bases from V and 13 bases from J; bases unmatched to any gene: 8. The CDR3 DNA follows: TGTGCCAGTAGTATCGGGACAGGTCTGTCCCCCCTCCACTTT. Protein sequence: CASSIGTGLSPLHF.

This rearrangement joins TRBV7-6 to TRBJ2-3, with unresolved D. The CDR3 length is 15 residues. CDR1 and CDR2 (germline): SGHVS, FNYEAQ. Trimming shortened V by 1 base and J by 6 bases, and 14 bases separated the two germline ends. CDR3 sequence reads: CASSLGQIVPDTQYF. The CDR3 nucleotides are TGTGCCAGCAGCTTAGGACAAATAGTCCCCGATACGCAGTATTTT.

This chain connects TRBV7-2 to TRBJ1-4, with 7 bases lining up with TRBD1. V gave up 5 bases and J gave up 7 bases; unmatched junction bases: 7. This CDR3 is 14 amino acids long. The germline V gene has CDR1 SGHTA and CDR2 FQGNSA. CDR3 sequence: CASSLRQGPEKLFF. In DNA, the CDR3 is TGTGCCAGCAGCCTCAGACAGGGCCCTGAAAAACTGTTTTTT.

This clone was observed once. This chain connects TRBV7-3 to TRBJ2-3, with TRBD2 matching 11 bases. The junction had 3 bases not matched to a gene; V was cut back by 4 bases and J by 3 bases. This CDR3 comprises 15 residues. Germline V gene data show CDR1 as SGHTA and CDR2 as FQGTGA. Written as DNA, the CDR3 is TGTGCCAGCAGCTCGACTAGCGGGGTGACAGATACGCAGTATTTT. This sequence encodes CASSSTSGVTDTQYF.

J is TRBJ1-4 and V is TRBV9; 8 positions match TRBD1. Germline CDR1 and CDR2: SGDLS and YYNGEE. This CDR3 comprises 18 residues. V shed 3 bases and J 0 bases; nucleotides not matched to a gene: 10. The CDR3 DNA reads TGTGCCAGCAGCGACCCGATGACAGGGGATGCAACTAATGAAAAACTGTTTTTT. Translated, it gives CASSDPMTGDATNEKLFF.

V gene TRBV18 combines with J gene TRBJ1-5; D is perhaps TRBD1 (5 bases). The CDR3 length is 15 residues. Germline V gene lookup returns CDR1 KGHSH and CDR2 LQKENI. Trimming left V 2 bases short and J 0 bases short, with 8 bases between. The CDR3 region is CASSPGGYSNQPQHF. The CDR3 region has the DNA TGTGCCAGCTCACCAGGGGGGTATAGCAATCAGCCCCAGCATTTT.

This chain joins TRBV19 and TRBJ1-4; TRBD1 is a possible D gene (5 bases). The CDR3 is made up of 14 amino acids. CDR1 and CDR2 from the germline V gene are LNHDA and SQIVND (reference sequence). The V gene lost 5 bases and the J gene lost 6 bases, with 13 bases spanning the gap. CDR3 sequence (DNA): TGTGCCAGTAGTCCCTGGCAGGGCGATGAAAAACTGTTTTTT. Protein product: CASSPWQGDEKLFF.

In its sample, this clone was seen once. The chain is built from TRBV6-1 and TRBJ2-6; TRBD2 is a possible D gene (5 bases). V dropped 7 bases and J dropped 0 bases, with 10 bases sitting between them. The CDR3 has 15 residues. CDR1 and CDR2 from the germline V gene are MNHNS and SASEGT. CDR3 amino acids: CASILAGSGANVLTF. The CDR3 bases are TGTGCCAGCATCCTGGCGGGCTCTGGGGCCAACGTCCTGACTTTC.

This clone was counted a single time. The chain links TRBV9 to TRBJ1-6; tentatively, D is TRBD1 (5 bases). The CDR3 consists of 14 residues. V lost 3 bases to trimming and J lost 10 bases, with 14 bases between them. Germline CDR1 and CDR2: SGDLS and YYNGEE. DNA for the CDR3: TGTGCCAGCAGCGAAAGCGGGCGGGGGTCACCCCTCCACTTT. Residues: CASSESGRGSPLHF. Variable domain in full (rest from reference TRBV9 and TRBJ1-6): DSGVTQTPKHLITATGQRVTLRCSPRSGDLSVYWYQQSLDQGLQFLIQYYNGEERAKGNILERFSAQQFPDLHSELNLSSLELGDSALYFCASSESGRGSPLHFGNGTRLTVT.

The chain recombines TRBV6-6 with TRBJ1-5; 10 nucleotides match TRBD1. This CDR3 is built from 14 residues. V lost 6 bases, J lost 7 bases, and 6 bases stayed unmatched. The V gene's germline CDR1 is MNHNY and CDR2 SVGAGI (reference sequence). In DNA, the CDR3 is TGTGCCAGCAGCTCGACAGGGGGCGGGCAGCCCCAGCATTTT. Encoded protein: CASSSTGGGQPQHF.

CDR3 in DNA: TGTGCCAGCAGTGAGGGGAGCAGGGGGAGCACTGAAGCTTTCTTT. As protein: CASSEGSRGSTEAFF. The V call is TRBV2, the J call TRBJ1-1; 7 bases are shared with TRBD1. The germline CDR1 and CDR2 sequences are SNHLY and FYNNEI. CDR3 length: 15 residues. V trimming: 3 bases; J trimming: 4 bases; junction bases outside the gene matches: 8.

This chain links TRBV19 with TRBJ1-5; D not resolved. There are 16 residues in the CDR3. Trimming pared 3 bases from V and 9 bases from J, leaving 21 bases between. Germline V gene sequence: CDR1 LNHDA, CDR2 SQIVND (reference sequence). The CDR3 bases are TGTGCCAGTAGTATGAAGAGGCAGACCCCGATCGCGCCCCAGCATTTT. It is translated as CASSMKRQTPIAPQHF.

This chain links TRBV5-6 with TRBJ1-1, with a tentative D call TRBD1 (6 bases). CDR3 length: 13 amino acids. Trimming took off 1 base at V and 4 bases at J, with 8 bases between the two ends. Germline V gene sequence: CDR1 SGHDT, CDR2 YYEEEE. CDR3 amino acids: CASSLRGGTEAFF. CDR3 nucleotide sequence: TGTGCCAGCAGCTTGAGAGGGGGCACTGAAGCTTTCTTT.

This clone was picked up a small number of times. This chain uses TRBV2 with TRBJ2-7, with 9 bases that match TRBD2. The CDR3 covers 14 residues. Germline trimming cut 5 bases from V and 3 bases from J; bases unmatched to any gene: 5. Germline loops: CDR1 SNHLY, CDR2 FYNNEI. CDR3 in DNA: TGTGCCAGCAGTCCGGGACTAGCCCGCTACGAGCAGTACTTC. Translated, it gives CASSPGLARYEQYF.

V gene TRBV27 combines with J gene TRBJ2-7; D may be TRBD2 (6 bases). Looked up from germline, CDR1 is MNHEY and CDR2 is SMNVEV (reference sequence). The CDR3 consists of 15 residues. Between the trimmed V and J ends, which lost 2 bases and 4 bases, there was a span of 15 bases. CDR3 nucleotide sequence: TGTGCCAGCAGTTTAGCCGGGACTCCCAAGTACGAGCAGTACTTC. Protein sequence: CASSLAGTPKYEQYF.

The J gene is TRBJ2-2, the V gene TRBV30, with 7 bases aligning to TRBD1. The CDR3 is 15 amino acids. The germline V gene has CDR1 GTSNPN and CDR2 SVGIG (reference sequence). The ends lost 0 bases at V and 6 bases at J; junction bases unmatched: 7. CDR3 sequence: CAWSVSDRDAGELFF. The CDR3 coding sequence is TGTGCCTGGAGTGTAAGCGACAGGGACGCCGGGGAGCTGTTTTTT.

V is TRBV5-1 and J is TRBJ1-4, with D hard to call. Germline assignment: CDR1 SGHRS and CDR2 YFSETQ. This CDR3 comprises 13 residues. The V end was cut by 4 bases, the J end by 4 bases, with 8 bases between. Here the CDR3 DNA reads TGCGCCAGCAGCAGGAGCCTTAATGAAAAACTGTTTTTT. Translated, it gives CASSRSLNEKLFF.

This clone appeared once. Compared with germline, one end of the junction differs, possibly owing to a read error. V is TRBV27 and J is TRBJ2-7; a possible D gene is TRBD1 (5 bases). The CDR3 runs 13 residues. Germline CDR1 and CDR2: MNHEY and SMNVEV (reference sequence). In DNA form, the CDR3 reads TGTGCCAGCAGTACGCTCAGCCTGGACAAGGCCGTCTTC. Its translation: CASSTLSLDKAVF.

V gene TRBV11-2 combines with J gene TRBJ2-7; possible D gene TRBD2, 5 bases. The CDR3 has 15 residues. V was trimmed by 5 bases and J by 0 bases, leaving 14 bases between them. Germline-derived CDR1 and CDR2 are SGHAT and FQNNGV. CDR3 nucleotides: TGTGCCAGCAGCACATATTGGACTTACTCCTACGAGCAGTACTTC. This gives the protein CASSTYWTYSYEQYF.

The CDR3 sequence: CASSSMDTAGGGTYEQYF. The CDR3 coding sequence is TGTGCCAGCAGCTCGATGGATACAGCGGGGGGGGGAACGTACGAGCAGTACTTC. This chain connects TRBV7-2 to TRBJ2-7, with TRBD2 matching 10 bases. Losses at the gene ends were 4 bases for V and 4 bases for J; bases not matched to a gene: 16. The CDR3 runs to 18 residues. Germline V lookup: CDR1 SGHTA, CDR2 FQGNSA.

This clone has just a few counts. V and J are TRBV7-9 and TRBJ1-2, with D uncertain. The V gene's germline CDR1 is SEHNR and CDR2 FQNEAQ (reference sequence). This CDR3 spans 16 amino acids. V was cut by 5 bases and J by 5 bases, with 21 bases left in between. For the CDR3, the DNA is TGTGCCAGCAGCCTGCTGGGAGGGAATAACCTTTATGGCTACACCTTC. It codes for CASSLLGGNNLYGYTF. The full variable domain, completed using reference TRBV7-9 and TRBJ1-2, is DTGVSQNPRHKITKRGQNVTFRCDPISEHNRLYWYRQTLGQGPEFLTYFQNEAQLEKSRLLSDRFSAERPKGSFSTLEIQRTEQGDSAMYLCASSLLGGNNLYGYTFGSGTRLTVV.

This rearrangement joins TRBV5-6 to TRBJ2-4, with D hard to call. Germline-derived CDR1 and CDR2 are SGHDT and YYEEEE. The CDR3 has 16 residues. Trimming took 3 bases from V and 1 from J, leaving 14 bases between them. CDR3 protein: CASSSEPLFAKNIQYF. DNA for the CDR3: TGTGCCAGCAGCTCCGAACCTCTATTCGCCAAAAACATTCAGTACTTC.